The 6 T cell receptor beta chains listed next were all sequenced from one sample in a study of cytomegalovirus exposure and HLA in healthy donors. PCR primers comprised 60 Vbeta and 13 Jbeta primers. Profiling relied on immunoSEQ multiplex PCR, and the TCRdb table lists in-frame clones only, not all of them. The sample lists some 110,000 clones, 75% to 85% occurring once. Sequences were obtained from PBMCs. These receptors were collected from a man aged 25-40 years in good health and CMV-seropositive.

The V gene is TRBV9, the J gene TRBJ2-3, with TRBD2 as a possible D gene (6 bases). Germline V gives CDR1 SGDLS, CDR2 YYNGEE. The CDR3 sequence is 15 residues long. Trimming took off 1 base at V and 2 bases at J, with 11 bases between the two ends. The CDR3 sequence is CASSVSSGDTDTQYF. In DNA form, the CDR3 reads TGTGCCAGCAGCGTAAGTAGCGGAGACACAGATACGCAGTATTTT.

This chain links TRBV27 with TRBJ1-6; 9 nucleotides agree with TRBD1. Unmatched junction bases numbered 18, after V lost 4 bases and J lost 14 bases. Germline V gene data show CDR1 as MNHEY and CDR2 as SMNVEV (reference sequence). This CDR3 contains 17 residues. CDR3 coding DNA: TGTGCCAGCAGTTCATCATTACAGGGGGCTCGTGGAAAGGCCCTCCACTTT. This encodes CASSSSLQGARGKALHF.

This clone was seen a few times. The chain combines TRBV6-1 with TRBJ2-3, with 8 bases aligning to TRBD1. This CDR3 has 16 amino acids. Germline values: CDR1 MNHNS, CDR2 SASEGT. The trim removed 0 bases at V and 1 base at J, leaving 3 bases unmatched. The CDR3 reads CASSEAPGQGTDTQYF. The CDR3 nucleotides are TGTGCCAGCAGTGAAGCGCCGGGACAGGGCACAGATACGCAGTATTTT.

V and J are TRBV6-5 and TRBJ1-3; the D is unclear. V dropped 5 bases and J dropped 4 bases, with 12 bases sitting between them. The CDR3 extends over 14 amino acids. Germline CDR1 and CDR2: MNHEY and SVGAGI. The DNA for the CDR3 is TGTGCCAGCAGTCGACACGGCTTGGGAAACACCATATATTTT. It is translated as CASSRHGLGNTIYF.

V usage is TRBV30 and J usage is TRBJ1-5, with D possibly being TRBD1 (5 bases). Trimming took off 5 bases at V and 6 bases at J, with 11 bases between the two ends. The CDR3 length is 12 residues. Germline V gives CDR1 GTSNPN, CDR2 SVGIG (reference sequence). In DNA form, the CDR3 reads TGTGCCTGGTCGGGGGGGACTCAGCCCCAGCATTTT. Its protein product is CAWSGGTQPQHF.

The chain couples TRBV7-9 to TRBJ2-2, with 7 bases that match TRBD2. CDR1 is SEHNR, CDR2 FQNEAQ, per germline (reference sequence). The CDR3 covers 17 residues. V gave up 5 bases and J gave up 1 base; unmatched junction bases: 10. The CDR3 coding sequence is TGTGCCAGCAGCCCCCGGGAGGCGGGAGTGAACACCGGGGAGCTGTTTTTT. This translates into CASSPREAGVNTGELFF.